A selection of T cell receptor beta chains follows, all from one sample in a study of blood T cell repertoires in COVID-19. Profiling relied on immunoSEQ multiplex PCR, and the TCRdb table lists in-frame clones only, not all of them. Among about 200,000 clones, around 84% were seen once, and the ten largest hold less than 4.5%. Input material: peripheral blood. These receptors all stem from a man aged 50 or older with acute or convalescent COVID-19. Both conserved end residues are part of each CDR3. D genes are given only for firm matches. Where a row states a size, it is once, few, many or the class of an expanded clone; other rows omit it.

v_call: TRBV7-9; j_call: TRBJ2-5; d_call: -; clone_size: -; cdr3_nt: TGTGCCAGCAGCTTAGGGCAGGGCCAAGAGACCCAGTACTTC; cdr3_aa: CASSLGQGQETQYF
v_call: TRBV30; j_call: TRBJ2-1; d_call: TRBD1; clone_size: -; cdr3_nt: TGTGCCTGGAGTGTGTATAGTTTGAGGGACAGGGTCTACAATGAGCAGTTCTTC; cdr3_aa: CAWSVYSLRDRVYNEQFF
v_call: TRBV10-3; j_call: TRBJ1-4; d_call: -; clone_size: -; cdr3_nt: TGTGCCATCACCCCCGACCCCGGGTCTGAAAAACTGTTTTTT; cdr3_aa: CAITPDPGSEKLFF
v_call: TRBV19; j_call: TRBJ1-1; d_call: -; clone_size: -; cdr3_nt: TGTGCCAGTAGTATACAGGCCATGAACACTGAAGCTTTCTTT; cdr3_aa: CASSIQAMNTEAFF
v_call: TRBV9; j_call: TRBJ2-3; d_call: -; clone_size: -; cdr3_nt: TGTGCCAGCAGCCGTAGTGGGGCCTTCACAGATACGCAGTATTTT; cdr3_aa: CASSRSGAFTDTQYF
v_call: TRBV5-1; j_call: TRBJ1-1; d_call: TRBD1; clone_size: -; cdr3_nt: TGCGCCAGCAGCTCAGGGACAGGGATGGGCACTGAAGCTTTCTTT; cdr3_aa: CASSSGTGMGTEAFF
v_call: TRBV2; j_call: TRBJ1-4; d_call: TRBD1; clone_size: -; cdr3_nt: TGTGCCAGCAGACAGGGGTTAAATGAAAAACTGTTTTTT; cdr3_aa: CASRQGLNEKLFF
v_call: TRBV7-2; j_call: TRBJ2-5; d_call: -; clone_size: -; cdr3_nt: TGTGCCAGCACCCCCAGGGGCGGGGGCAGGGAGACCCAGTACTTC; cdr3_aa: CASTPRGGGRETQYF
v_call: TRBV6-5; j_call: TRBJ1-2; d_call: -; clone_size: -; cdr3_nt: TGTGCCAGCAGACGAGACTCCAAAAGGGGAGGCTACACCTTC; cdr3_aa: CASRRDSKRGGYTF
v_call: TRBV7-9; j_call: TRBJ1-1; d_call: -; clone_size: -; cdr3_nt: TGTGCCAGCAGCTTAGCTGGCCAACCCACTGAAGCTTTCTTT; cdr3_aa: CASSLAGQPTEAFF
v_call: TRBV6-1; j_call: TRBJ1-2; d_call: TRBD1; clone_size: -; cdr3_nt: TGTGCCAGCAGTGAAGCAGGACAGGGGACCTACTATGGCTACACCTTC; cdr3_aa: CASSEAGQGTYYGYTF
v_call: TRBV19; j_call: TRBJ1-5; d_call: -; clone_size: -; cdr3_nt: TGTGCCAGTAGTGGACAGCCTCTTAGCAATCAGCCCCAGCATTTT; cdr3_aa: CASSGQPLSNQPQHF
v_call: TRBV6-2/TRBV6-3; j_call: TRBJ2-7; d_call: TRBD1; clone_size: -; cdr3_nt: TGTGCCAGCAGCCTGCCCCCGGGACAGAATATCTACGAGCAGTACTTC; cdr3_aa: CASSLPPGQNIYEQYF
v_call: TRBV6-5; j_call: TRBJ1-6; d_call: -; clone_size: few; cdr3_nt: TGTGCCAGCAGTTACGGGCAGGGTGGTTCACCCCTCCACTTT; cdr3_aa: CASSYGQGGSPLHF
v_call: TRBV7-6; j_call: TRBJ2-5; d_call: -; clone_size: -; cdr3_nt: TGTGCCAGCAGCCCGGGAGAGACCCAGTACTTC; cdr3_aa: CASSPGETQYF
v_call: TRBV14; j_call: TRBJ1-5; d_call: -; clone_size: -; cdr3_nt: TGTGCCAGCAGCCAGGGCGGGAATCAGCCCCAGCATTTT; cdr3_aa: CASSQGGNQPQHF
v_call: TRBV14; j_call: TRBJ1-2; d_call: -; clone_size: few; cdr3_nt: TGTGCCAGCAGCCAAGCGGGGATCCGCTATGGCTACACCTTC; cdr3_aa: CASSQAGIRYGYTF
v_call: TRBV12-3/TRBV12-4; j_call: TRBJ2-2; d_call: -; clone_size: -; cdr3_nt: TGTGCCAGCAGATACGGCGGGGAGCTGTTTTTT; cdr3_aa: CASRYGGELFF
v_call: TRBV6-1; j_call: TRBJ1-4; d_call: -; clone_size: -; cdr3_nt: TGTGCCAGCAGTGAAGCCCTAACAACTAATGAAAAACTGTTTTTT; cdr3_aa: CASSEALTTNEKLFF
v_call: TRBV5-8; j_call: TRBJ2-3; d_call: -; clone_size: -; cdr3_nt: TGTGCCAGCAGCTTGGGCACAGCTTCTTCGGGCACAGATACGCAGTATTTT; cdr3_aa: CASSLGTASSGTDTQYF
v_call: TRBV2; j_call: TRBJ2-1; d_call: -; clone_size: -; cdr3_nt: TGTGCCAGCAGTGGTAGCTCAATCCTCAATGAGCAGTTCTTC; cdr3_aa: CASSGSSILNEQFF
v_call: TRBV15; j_call: TRBJ2-1; d_call: -; clone_size: -; cdr3_nt: TGTGCCACCAGCAGAGATCAGACAGCAGAGCAGTTCTTC; cdr3_aa: CATSRDQTAEQFF
v_call: TRBV19; j_call: TRBJ1-1; d_call: TRBD1; clone_size: once; cdr3_nt: TGTGCCAGTAGTATAAGGGGGGACAGGAACACTGAAGCTTTCTTT; cdr3_aa: CASSIRGDRNTEAFF
v_call: TRBV6-1; j_call: TRBJ1-1; d_call: -; clone_size: -; cdr3_nt: TGTGCCAGCAGTGAAATTGGCCTGGTGGACACTGAAGCTTTCTTT; cdr3_aa: CASSEIGLVDTEAFF
v_call: TRBV5-1; j_call: TRBJ2-2; d_call: TRBD1; clone_size: -; cdr3_nt: TGCGCCAGCAGCCCTGGCCCGGACAGGGATACCGGGGAGCTGTTTTTT; cdr3_aa: CASSPGPDRDTGELFF
v_call: TRBV10-3; j_call: TRBJ2-2; d_call: TRBD2; clone_size: -; cdr3_nt: TGTGCCATCAGTGATCAAACTACTAGCGATGACGGGGAGCTGTTTTTT; cdr3_aa: CAISDQTTSDDGELFF
v_call: TRBV2; j_call: TRBJ1-3; d_call: -; clone_size: -; cdr3_nt: TGTGCCAGCAGGAGGCAGAACACCATATATTTT; cdr3_aa: CASRRQNTIYF
v_call: TRBV3-1/TRBV3-2; j_call: TRBJ1-4; d_call: -; clone_size: once; cdr3_nt: TGTGCCAGCAGCCAATTAGGAGGGGAGAATGAAAAACTGTTTTTT; cdr3_aa: CASSQLGGENEKLFF
v_call: TRBV7-8; j_call: TRBJ1-1; d_call: TRBD1; clone_size: -; cdr3_nt: TGTGCCAGCGGACAGGGCCTGAACACTGAAGCTTTCTTT; cdr3_aa: CASGQGLNTEAFF
v_call: TRBV30; j_call: TRBJ2-3; d_call: -; clone_size: -; cdr3_nt: TGTGCCTGGGCCCGGGGAGACACAGATACGCAGTATTTT; cdr3_aa: CAWARGDTDTQYF
v_call: TRBV18; j_call: TRBJ2-5; d_call: TRBD2; clone_size: -; cdr3_nt: TGTGCCAGCTCTCCTCTAGCGGGACAGCAAGAGACCCAGTACTTC; cdr3_aa: CASSPLAGQQETQYF
v_call: TRBV19; j_call: TRBJ2-7; d_call: -; clone_size: -; cdr3_nt: TGTGCCAGTAGTATAGAGACGGGTACCTACGAGCAGTACTTC; cdr3_aa: CASSIETGTYEQYF
v_call: TRBV18; j_call: TRBJ1-1; d_call: -; clone_size: -; cdr3_nt: TGTGCCAGCTCACCAACCCGACAGAGCGAAGCTTTCTTT; cdr3_aa: CASSPTRQSEAFF
v_call: TRBV2; j_call: TRBJ1-2; d_call: TRBD1; clone_size: -; cdr3_nt: TGTGCCAGCAGTAGAGGACAGGGAATGAACTATGGCTACACCTTC; cdr3_aa: CASSRGQGMNYGYTF
v_call: TRBV7-8; j_call: TRBJ2-7; d_call: TRBD1; clone_size: -; cdr3_nt: TGTGCCAGCAGCTTAAGGGCAGGGGGTTCGTACGAGCAGTACTTC; cdr3_aa: CASSLRAGGSYEQYF
v_call: TRBV11-3; j_call: TRBJ2-7; d_call: TRBD1; clone_size: once; cdr3_nt: TGTGCCAGCAGCTTAGCACAGGGGGGAGGCTCCTACGAGCAGTACTTC; cdr3_aa: CASSLAQGGGSYEQYF
v_call: TRBV10-3; j_call: TRBJ1-1; d_call: TRBD1; clone_size: -; cdr3_nt: TGTGCCATCTCTAGGACAGGGTTTGAGAACGTTCGGACTGAAGCTTTCTTT; cdr3_aa: CAISRTGFENVRTEAFF
v_call: TRBV29-1; j_call: TRBJ2-7; d_call: TRBD1; clone_size: -; cdr3_nt: TGCAGCGTCGACAGGGGGTCGAACGAGCAGTACTTC; cdr3_aa: CSVDRGSNEQYF
v_call: TRBV25-1; j_call: TRBJ1-2; d_call: -; clone_size: -; cdr3_nt: TGTGCCAGCAGTGCCTCGGACAGAGACGCTAACTATGGCTACACCTTC; cdr3_aa: CASSASDRDANYGYTF
v_call: TRBV18; j_call: TRBJ1-2; d_call: -; clone_size: -; cdr3_nt: TGTGCCAGCTCACCGAGGGCAGGACCTAACTATGGCTACACCTTC; cdr3_aa: CASSPRAGPNYGYTF
v_call: TRBV18; j_call: TRBJ1-1; d_call: -; clone_size: -; cdr3_nt: TGTGCCAGCTCACCAGGGACGGGAGGGACTGAAGCTTTCTTT; cdr3_aa: CASSPGTGGTEAFF
v_call: TRBV5-8; j_call: TRBJ1-1; d_call: -; clone_size: -; cdr3_nt: TGTGCCAGCAGTTCCACAGGTACGAACACTGAAGCTTTCTTT; cdr3_aa: CASSSTGTNTEAFF